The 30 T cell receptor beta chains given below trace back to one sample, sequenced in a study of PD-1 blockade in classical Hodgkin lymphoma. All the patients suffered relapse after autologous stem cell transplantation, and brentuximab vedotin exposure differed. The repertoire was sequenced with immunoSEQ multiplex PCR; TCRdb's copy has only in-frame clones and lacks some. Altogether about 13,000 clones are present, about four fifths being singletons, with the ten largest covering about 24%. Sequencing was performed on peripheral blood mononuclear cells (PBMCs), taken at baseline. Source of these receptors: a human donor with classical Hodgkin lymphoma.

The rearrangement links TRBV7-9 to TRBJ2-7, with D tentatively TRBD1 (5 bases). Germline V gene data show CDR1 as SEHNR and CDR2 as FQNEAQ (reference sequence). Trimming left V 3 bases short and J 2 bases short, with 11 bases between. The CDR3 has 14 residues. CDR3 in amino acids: CASSFGQGPYEQYF. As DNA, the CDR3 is TGTGCCAGCAGCTTTGGGCAGGGCCCCTACGAGCAGTACTTC. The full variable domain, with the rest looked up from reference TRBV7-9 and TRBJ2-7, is DTGVSQNPRHKITKRGQNVTFRCDPISEHNRLYWYRQTLGQGPEFLTYFQNEAQLEKSRLLSDRFSAERPKGSFSTLEIQRTEQGDSAMYLCASSFGQGPYEQYFGPGTRLTVT.

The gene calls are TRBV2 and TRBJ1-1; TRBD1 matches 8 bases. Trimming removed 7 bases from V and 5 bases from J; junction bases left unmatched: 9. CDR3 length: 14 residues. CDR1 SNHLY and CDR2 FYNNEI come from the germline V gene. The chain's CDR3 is CASTSTGVGTEAFF. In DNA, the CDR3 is TGTGCCAGCACCTCGACAGGGGTTGGGACTGAAGCTTTCTTT.

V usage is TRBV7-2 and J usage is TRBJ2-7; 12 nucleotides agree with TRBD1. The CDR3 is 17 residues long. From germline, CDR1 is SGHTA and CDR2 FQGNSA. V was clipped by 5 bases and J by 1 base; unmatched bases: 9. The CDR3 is CASSQYPGQGASYEQYF. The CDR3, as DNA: TGTGCCAGCAGCCAATACCCGGGACAGGGGGCTTCCTACGAGCAGTACTTC.

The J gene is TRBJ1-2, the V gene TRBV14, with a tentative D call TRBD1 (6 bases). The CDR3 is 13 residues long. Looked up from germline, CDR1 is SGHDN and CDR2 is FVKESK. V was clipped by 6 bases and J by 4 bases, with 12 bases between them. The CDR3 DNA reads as TGTGCCAGCAGGCGCAGGGGAACCTATGGCTACACCTTC. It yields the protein CASRRRGTYGYTF.

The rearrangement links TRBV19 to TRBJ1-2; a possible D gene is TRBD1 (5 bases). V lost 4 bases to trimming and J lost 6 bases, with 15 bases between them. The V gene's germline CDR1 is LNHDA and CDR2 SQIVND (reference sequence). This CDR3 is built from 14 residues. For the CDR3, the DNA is TGTGCCAGTAGTACCCGGGGGAAAGAGAATGGCTACACCTTC. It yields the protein CASSTRGKENGYTF.

CDR3 residues: CASSPHHGSSYEQYF. The CDR3 coding sequence is TGTGCCAGCTCACCCCACCACGGGAGCTCCTACGAGCAGTACTTC. The rearrangement uses TRBV18 and TRBJ2-7; perhaps TRBD2 as D (6 bases). Per the germline V gene, CDR1 is KGHSH and CDR2 is LQKENI. The length of the CDR3 is 15 residues. V was shortened by 3 bases and J by 0 bases, with 12 bases between the two germline ends.

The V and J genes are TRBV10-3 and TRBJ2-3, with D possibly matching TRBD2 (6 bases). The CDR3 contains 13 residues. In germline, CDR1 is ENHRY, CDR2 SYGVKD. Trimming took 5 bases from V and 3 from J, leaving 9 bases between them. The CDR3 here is CAISPLATDTQYF. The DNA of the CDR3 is TGTGCCATCAGTCCCCTAGCGACAGATACGCAGTATTTT.

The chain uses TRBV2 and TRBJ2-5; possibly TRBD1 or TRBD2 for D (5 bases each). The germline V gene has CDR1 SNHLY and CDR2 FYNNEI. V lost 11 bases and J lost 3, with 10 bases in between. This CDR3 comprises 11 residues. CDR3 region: CAAGREETQYF. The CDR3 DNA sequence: TGTGCCGCGGGCAGGGAAGAGACCCAGTACTTC.

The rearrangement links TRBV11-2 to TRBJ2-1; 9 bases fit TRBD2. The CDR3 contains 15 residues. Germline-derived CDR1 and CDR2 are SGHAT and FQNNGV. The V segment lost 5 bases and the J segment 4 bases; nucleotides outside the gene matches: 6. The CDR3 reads CASSNSGRSYNEQFF. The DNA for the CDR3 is TGTGCCAGCAGCAATAGCGGGAGATCATACAATGAGCAGTTCTTC.

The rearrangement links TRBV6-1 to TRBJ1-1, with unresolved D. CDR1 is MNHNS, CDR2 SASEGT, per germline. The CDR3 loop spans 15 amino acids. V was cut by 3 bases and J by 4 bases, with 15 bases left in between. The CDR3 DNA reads TGTGCCAGCAGTGAGTCTTTTGTATTGAGCACTGAAGCTTTCTTT. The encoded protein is CASSESFVLSTEAFF.

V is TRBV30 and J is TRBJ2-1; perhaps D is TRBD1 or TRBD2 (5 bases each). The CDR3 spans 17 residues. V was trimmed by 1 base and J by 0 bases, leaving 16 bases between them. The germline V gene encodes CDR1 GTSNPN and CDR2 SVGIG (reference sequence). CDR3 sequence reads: CAWSATGTSSSYNEQFF. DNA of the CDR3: TGTGCCTGGAGTGCAACCGGGACCTCTAGCTCCTACAATGAGCAGTTCTTC. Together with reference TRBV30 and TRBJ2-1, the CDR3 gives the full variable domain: SQTIHQWPATLVQPVGSPLSLECTVEGTSNPNLYWYRQAAGRGLQLLFYSVGIGQISSEVPQNLSASRPQDRQFILSSKKLLLSDSGFYLCAWSATGTSSSYNEQFFGPGTRLTVL.

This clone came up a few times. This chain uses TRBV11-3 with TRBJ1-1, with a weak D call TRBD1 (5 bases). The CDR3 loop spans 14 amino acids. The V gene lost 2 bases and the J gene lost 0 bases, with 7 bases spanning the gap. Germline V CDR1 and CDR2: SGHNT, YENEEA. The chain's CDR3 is CASSLQGMNTEAFF. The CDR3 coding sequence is TGTGCCAGCAGCTTACAGGGTATGAACACTGAAGCTTTCTTT.

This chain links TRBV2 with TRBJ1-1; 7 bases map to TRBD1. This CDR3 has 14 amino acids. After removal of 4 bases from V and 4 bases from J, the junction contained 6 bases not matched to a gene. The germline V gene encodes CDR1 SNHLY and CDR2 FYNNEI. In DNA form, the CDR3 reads TGTGCCAGCAGTGGGCGACAGGGATCCACTGAAGCTTTCTTT. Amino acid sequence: CASSGRQGSTEAFF.

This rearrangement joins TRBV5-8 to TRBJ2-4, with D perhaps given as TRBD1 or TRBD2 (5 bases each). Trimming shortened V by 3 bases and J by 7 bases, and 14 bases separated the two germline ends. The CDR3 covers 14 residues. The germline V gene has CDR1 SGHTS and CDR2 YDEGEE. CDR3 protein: CASSWPLGRNIQYF. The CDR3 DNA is TGTGCCAGCAGCTGGCCCCTGGGACGGAACATTCAGTACTTC.

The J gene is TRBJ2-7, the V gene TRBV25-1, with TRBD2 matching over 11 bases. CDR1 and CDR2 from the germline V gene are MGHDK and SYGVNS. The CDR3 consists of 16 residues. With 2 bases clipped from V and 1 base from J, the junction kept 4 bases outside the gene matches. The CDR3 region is CASSEKGTSGSYEQYF. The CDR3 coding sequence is TGTGCCAGCAGTGAAAAAGGGACTAGCGGATCCTACGAGCAGTACTTC.

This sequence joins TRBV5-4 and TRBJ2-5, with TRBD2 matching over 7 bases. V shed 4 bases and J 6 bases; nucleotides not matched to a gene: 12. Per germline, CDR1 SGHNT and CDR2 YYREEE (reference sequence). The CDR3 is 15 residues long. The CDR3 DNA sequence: TGTGCCAGCAGCGCGGAGTACAGCGGGGTTAAGACCCAGTACTTC. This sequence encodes CASSAEYSGVKTQYF.

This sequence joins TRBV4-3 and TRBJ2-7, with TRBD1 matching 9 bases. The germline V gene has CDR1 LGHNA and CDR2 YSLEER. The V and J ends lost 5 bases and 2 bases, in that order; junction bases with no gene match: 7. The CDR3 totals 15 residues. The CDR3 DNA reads TGCGCCAGCAGCATCGGACAGGGGATTACCTACGAGCAGTACTTC. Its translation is CASSIGQGITYEQYF.

The CDR3 nucleotides are TGTGCCAGCAGCAAACAGACTAGCGGGGGGCCCTACGAGCAGTACTTC. Its translation: CASSKQTSGGPYEQYF. V and J are TRBV21-1 and TRBJ2-7; the D call of TRBD2 is as the table states it, not checked on the DNA. TRBV21-1 counts as a pseudogene. The CDR3 has 16 residues.

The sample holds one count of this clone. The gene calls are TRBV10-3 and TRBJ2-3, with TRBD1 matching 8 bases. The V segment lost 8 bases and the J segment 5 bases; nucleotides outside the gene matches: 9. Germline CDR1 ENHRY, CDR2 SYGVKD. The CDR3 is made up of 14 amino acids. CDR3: CAIAETGAKDTQYF. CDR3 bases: TGTGCCATCGCCGAGACAGGGGCCAAAGATACGCAGTATTTT.

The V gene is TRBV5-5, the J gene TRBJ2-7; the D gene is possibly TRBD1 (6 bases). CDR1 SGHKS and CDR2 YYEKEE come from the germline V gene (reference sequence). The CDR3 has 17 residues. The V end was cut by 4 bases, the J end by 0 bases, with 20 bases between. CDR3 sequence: CASSQNPGTPSSYEQYF. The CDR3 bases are TGTGCCAGCAGCCAAAACCCCGGGACACCTAGCTCCTACGAGCAGTACTTC.

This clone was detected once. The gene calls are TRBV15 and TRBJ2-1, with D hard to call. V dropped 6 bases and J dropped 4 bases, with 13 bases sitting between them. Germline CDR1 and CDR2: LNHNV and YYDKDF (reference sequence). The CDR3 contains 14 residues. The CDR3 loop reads CATSPVGEYNEQFF. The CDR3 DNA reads TGTGCCACCAGTCCCGTTGGGGAATACAATGAGCAGTTCTTC. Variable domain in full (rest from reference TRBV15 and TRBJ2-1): DAMVIQNPRYQVTQFGKPVTLSCSQTLNHNVMYWYQQKSSQAPKLLFHYYDKDFNNEADTPDNFQSRRPNTSFCFLDIRSPGLGDTAMYLCATSPVGEYNEQFFGPGTRLTVL.

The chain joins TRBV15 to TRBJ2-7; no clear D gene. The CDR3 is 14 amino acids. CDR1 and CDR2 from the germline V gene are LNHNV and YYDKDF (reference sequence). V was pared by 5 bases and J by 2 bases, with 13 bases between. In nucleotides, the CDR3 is TGTGCCACCAGCGCAGCCCAACCAACCTACGAGCAGTACTTC. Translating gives CATSAAQPTYEQYF.

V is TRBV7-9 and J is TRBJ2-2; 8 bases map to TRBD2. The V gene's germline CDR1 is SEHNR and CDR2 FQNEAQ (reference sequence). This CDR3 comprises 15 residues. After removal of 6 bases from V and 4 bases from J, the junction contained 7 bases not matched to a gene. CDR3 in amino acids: CASREIAGSTGELFF. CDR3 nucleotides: TGTGCCAGCAGGGAAATAGCGGGGAGCACCGGGGAGCTGTTTTTT. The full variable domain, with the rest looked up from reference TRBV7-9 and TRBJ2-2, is DTGVSQNPRHKITKRGQNVTFRCDPISEHNRLYWYRQTLGQGPEFLTYFQNEAQLEKSRLLSDRFSAERPKGSFSTLEIQRTEQGDSAMYLCASREIAGSTGELFFGEGSRLTVL.

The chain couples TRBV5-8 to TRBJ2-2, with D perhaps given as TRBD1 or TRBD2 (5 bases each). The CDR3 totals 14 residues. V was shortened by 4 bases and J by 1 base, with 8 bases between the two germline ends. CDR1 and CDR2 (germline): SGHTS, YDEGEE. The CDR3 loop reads CASSRDRNTGELFF. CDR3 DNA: TGTGCCAGCAGCCGGGACCGGAACACCGGGGAGCTGTTTTTT.

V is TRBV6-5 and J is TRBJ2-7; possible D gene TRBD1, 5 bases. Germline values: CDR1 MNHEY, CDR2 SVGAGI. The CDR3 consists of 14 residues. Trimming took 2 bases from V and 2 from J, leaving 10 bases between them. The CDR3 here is CASSYAGFAYEQYF. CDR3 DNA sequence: TGTGCCAGCAGTTACGCAGGGTTTGCCTACGAGCAGTACTTC.

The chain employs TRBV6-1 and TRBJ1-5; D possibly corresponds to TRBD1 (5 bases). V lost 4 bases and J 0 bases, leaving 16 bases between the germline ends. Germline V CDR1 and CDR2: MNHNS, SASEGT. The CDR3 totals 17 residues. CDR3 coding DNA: TGTGCCAGCAGTGCCCCGGGACGGCAATATAGCAATCAGCCCCAGCATTTT. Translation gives CASSAPGRQYSNQPQHF.

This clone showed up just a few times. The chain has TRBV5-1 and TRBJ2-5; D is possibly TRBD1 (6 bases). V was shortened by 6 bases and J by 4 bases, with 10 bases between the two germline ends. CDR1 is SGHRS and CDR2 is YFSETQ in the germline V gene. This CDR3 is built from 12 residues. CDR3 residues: CASTDRLETQYF. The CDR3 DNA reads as TGCGCCAGCACGGACAGACTAGAGACCCAGTACTTC.

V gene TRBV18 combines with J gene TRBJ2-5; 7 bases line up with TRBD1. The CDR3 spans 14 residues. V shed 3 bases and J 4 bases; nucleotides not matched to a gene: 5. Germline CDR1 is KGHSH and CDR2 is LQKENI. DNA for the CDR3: TGTGCCAGCTCACCCCGAGGGGGCCCAGAGACCCAGTACTTC. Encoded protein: CASSPRGGPETQYF.

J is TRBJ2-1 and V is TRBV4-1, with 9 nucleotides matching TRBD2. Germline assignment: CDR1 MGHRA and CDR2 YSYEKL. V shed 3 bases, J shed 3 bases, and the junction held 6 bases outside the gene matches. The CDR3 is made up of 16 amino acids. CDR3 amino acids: CASSHLLAGNYNEQFF. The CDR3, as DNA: TGCGCCAGCAGCCACCTCCTAGCGGGGAACTACAATGAGCAGTTCTTC.

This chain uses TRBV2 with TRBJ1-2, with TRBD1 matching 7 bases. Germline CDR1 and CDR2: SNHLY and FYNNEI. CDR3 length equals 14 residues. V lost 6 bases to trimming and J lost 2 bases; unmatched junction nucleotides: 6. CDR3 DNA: TGTGCCAGCAGCTCCCAGGGGGAAAACTATGGCTACACCTTC. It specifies CASSSQGENYGYTF.